This TCR beta chain was sequenced in a study of T cell changes during pregnancy in multiple sclerosis. The V and J ends lost 7 bases and 8 bases respectively, with 14 bases between them. The CDR3 consists of 11 residues. The germline gives CDR1 SQVTM, CDR2 ANQGSEA. Assay used: immunoSEQ multiplex PCR; TCRdb lists only in-frame clones, some missing. The sample records about 48,000 clones, 94% being singletons. The sequence derives from a female donor with multiple sclerosis, enrolled in a pregnancy study. The chain uses TRBV29-1 and TRBJ1-1, with D maybe TRBD1 (6 bases). Sequencing was performed on CD4+ T cells from peripheral blood mononuclear cells, taken in the first trimester of pregnancy. The CDR3 coding sequence is TGCAGCGCCAAGGACAGTTTCGAAGCTTTCTTT. Translating it yields CSAKDSFEAFF.